This is a list of T cell receptor beta chains from one sample in a study of blood T cell repertoires in COVID-19. Using immunoSEQ multiplex PCR, the repertoire was profiled, and TCRdb retains in-frame clones only, with some absent. Of roughly 200,000 clones listed, approximately 82% are singletons. The source material was peripheral blood. The receptors originated from a man in his forties with active or convalescent COVID-19. Each CDR3 is given with its conserved first and last residue. D genes are given only for firm matches.

V	J	D	CDR3
TRBV5-6	TRBJ1-5	.	CASSAGRRWADSNQPQHF
TRBV12-3/TRBV12-4	TRBJ2-1	TRBD2	CASRREDVEQFF
TRBV7-6	TRBJ1-1	TRBD1	CASSPRQGKTSNTEAFF
TRBV7-9	TRBJ2-7	TRBD1	CASSLEGTGYEQYF
TRBV3-1/TRBV3-2	TRBJ2-1	TRBD2	CASSQEGLAGQFF
TRBV7-8	TRBJ2-5	TRBD1	CASSSRDRGSETQYF
TRBV24-1	TRBJ2-2	TRBD1	CATQGQGNTGELFF
TRBV30	TRBJ1-6	.	CAWQGSGNSPLHF
TRBV7-9	TRBJ2-7	TRBD2	CASSHPSERENYEQYF
TRBV5-1	TRBJ2-3	.	CASRLQGGTDTQYF
TRBV4-2	TRBJ2-3	TRBD2	CASSQWASGGSDTQYF
TRBV5-5	TRBJ2-5	.	CASSLAGGQETQYF
TRBV24-1	TRBJ2-3	TRBD2	CATSDIGLAGDTQYF
TRBV10-3	TRBJ1-2	.	CAISDQGKDGGYTF
TRBV6-5	TRBJ1-1	TRBD1	CASSYSDRVGPEAFF
TRBV6-1	TRBJ2-7	TRBD2	CASSEASGGYEQYF
TRBV6-6	TRBJ1-5	.	CASSYSEYNQPQHF
TRBV6-6	TRBJ1-1	TRBD1	CASSYAGGNTEAFF
TRBV5-6	TRBJ1-1	.	CASSLVQTEAFF
TRBV19	TRBJ1-1	.	CASSGQTNTEAFF
TRBV13	TRBJ2-7	.	CASSLFGSYEQYF
TRBV14	TRBJ1-1	TRBD1	CASSQSPGQGPFF
TRBV7-9	TRBJ2-3	.	CASSPYSADTQYF
TRBV27	TRBJ1-1	.	CASSRTDSLNTEAFF
TRBV7-9	TRBJ2-7	TRBD2	CASSHIEWVAGVSEQYF
TRBV30	TRBJ2-3	.	CAWSRVQGRNTQYF
TRBV4-2	TRBJ1-1	TRBD1	CASSQDTGTGVQNTEAFF
TRBV5-1	TRBJ1-6	TRBD1	CASSSTGGHNSPLHF
TRBV7-2	TRBJ1-1	.	CASSLWPLQGNTEAFF
TRBV5-1	TRBJ1-2	.	CASSFDRRLFGYTF
TRBV14	TRBJ1-2	.	CASSPQGYSGYTF
TRBV24-1	TRBJ2-2	TRBD1	CATSGDRGVGELFF
TRBV18	TRBJ2-7	TRBD1	CASSPGTVEQYF
TRBV6-1	TRBJ1-2	TRBD1	CASSEQDRGRRYTF
TRBV14	TRBJ1-2	TRBD1	CASSPLTGDYGYTF
TRBV25-1	TRBJ1-6	TRBD1	CASREAGQGVFSPLHF
TRBV7-8	TRBJ1-5	.	CASSLALMGNQPQHF